These T cell receptor beta chains were read from a single sample in a study of blood T cells in healthy people across ages. TCRdb called the 5' RACE reads again in MiXCR, with one record for every CDR3 protein. Of hundreds of thousands of distinct CDR3 sequences in the sample, roughly 44% are singletons; the top ten hold around 18%. The sequenced sample was blood. These receptors originate from a man aged 55-75 years in good health. The CDR3 runs from the conserved cysteine through the conserved F or W. The D gene is left open where the match is weak. Clone size is shown for a subset of rows, as once, few, many or a class of expanded clone.

CDR3nt: TGTGCCAGCAGCAAAACCGGGACAGGGGCCACCCTGGAGCAGTACTTC
CDR3aa: CASSKTGTGATLEQYF
j_gene: TRBJ2-4
d_gene: TRBD1
abundance: few
v_gene: TRBV7-2

CDR3nt: TGCGCCAGCAGCTTTGATATTAGTATGGGCGTCTCTGGGGCCAACGTCCTGACTTTC
CDR3aa: CASSFDISMGVSGANVLTF
j_gene: TRBJ2-6
d_gene: NA
abundance: NA
v_gene: TRBV5-1

CDR3nt: TGTGCCAGCAGTTACGGACAGGGGAGAGGGGAGCAGTACTTC
CDR3aa: CASSYGQGRGEQYF
j_gene: TRBJ2-7
d_gene: TRBD1
abundance: few
v_gene: TRBV6-2/TRBV6-3

CDR3nt: TGTGCCAGCAGCTTATCTGGACACATGAACACCGGGGAGCTGTTTTTT
CDR3aa: CASSLSGHMNTGELFF
j_gene: TRBJ2-2
d_gene: NA
abundance: NA
v_gene: TRBV11-3

CDR3nt: TGCAGTGCTAGAGAAGGGGGGGACCTCAATGAGCAGTTCTTC
CDR3aa: CSAREGGDLNEQFF
j_gene: TRBJ2-1
d_gene: NA
abundance: few
v_gene: TRBV20-1

CDR3nt: TGTGCCAGCAGTTTGCGGGGGGGCTTCAATGAGCAGTTCTTC
CDR3aa: CASSLRGGFNEQFF
j_gene: TRBJ2-1
d_gene: TRBD2
abundance: NA
v_gene: TRBV12-3/TRBV12-4

CDR3nt: TGTGCCAGCAGTCCCCAGGACAACTATGGCTACACCTTC
CDR3aa: CASSPQDNYGYTF
j_gene: TRBJ1-2
d_gene: NA
abundance: few
v_gene: TRBV12-3/TRBV12-4

CDR3nt: TGCGCCAGCAGCCAAGTAGGGACTAGCGGCGAGCAGTACTTC
CDR3aa: CASSQVGTSGEQYF
j_gene: TRBJ2-7
d_gene: TRBD2
abundance: NA
v_gene: TRBV4-3

CDR3nt: TGTGCCAGCCGGTGCGTCTACCGTGGCAGTGGAAACGAGCAGTACTTC
CDR3aa: CASRCVYRGSGNEQYF
j_gene: TRBJ2-7
d_gene: NA
abundance: NA
v_gene: TRBV21-1

CDR3nt: TGCGCCAGCAGCCGAAATTTACCTGGGGGGCAGTTCTTC
CDR3aa: CASSRNLPGGQFF
j_gene: TRBJ2-1
d_gene: NA
abundance: few
v_gene: TRBV4-1

CDR3nt: TGTGCCAGCAGCCCAAAGGGGCCCCCAGCCAAAAACATTCAGTACTTC
CDR3aa: CASSPKGPPAKNIQYF
j_gene: TRBJ2-4
d_gene: NA
abundance: NA
v_gene: TRBV7-4

CDR3nt: TGTGCCAGCAGCCCCCGGGACTTATCGGATGAGCAGTTCTTC
CDR3aa: CASSPRDLSDEQFF
j_gene: TRBJ2-1
d_gene: NA
abundance: few
v_gene: TRBV14

CDR3nt: TGCGCCAGCAGCTTGATACCCTCAACCGGTGATTGGAACTATGGCTACACCTTC
CDR3aa: CASSLIPSTGDWNYGYTF
j_gene: TRBJ1-2
d_gene: NA
abundance: few
v_gene: TRBV5-1

CDR3nt: TGTGCCGGCACCCTTGAACAGGGGGCCTACGAGCAGTACTTC
CDR3aa: CAGTLEQGAYEQYF
j_gene: TRBJ2-7
d_gene: TRBD1
abundance: NA
v_gene: TRBV2

CDR3nt: TGCGCCAGCAGCTTGGAACGAGGTTTCTACAATGAGCAGTTCTTC
CDR3aa: CASSLERGFYNEQFF
j_gene: TRBJ2-1
d_gene: NA
abundance: few
v_gene: TRBV5-1

CDR3nt: TGTGCCAGCAGCGGAGCCCGGGGCTCTGGGGCCAACGTCCTGACTTTC
CDR3aa: CASSGARGSGANVLTF
j_gene: TRBJ2-6
d_gene: NA
abundance: NA
v_gene: TRBV9

CDR3nt: TGTGCCAGCAGCTTAGAACGGGGGGGAGGGCGCGCCGGGGAGCTGTTTTTT
CDR3aa: CASSLERGGGRAGELFF
j_gene: TRBJ2-2
d_gene: TRBD2
abundance: NA
v_gene: TRBV11-2

CDR3nt: TGTTCCAGCCAACGTCCCGAGGGAAAAGAGACCCAGTACTTC
CDR3aa: CSSQRPEGKETQYF
j_gene: TRBJ2-5
d_gene: NA
abundance: NA
v_gene: TRBV11-2

CDR3nt: TGTGCCAGCAGGACAGAAGGCATGGGTGGCTACACCTTC
CDR3aa: CASRTEGMGGYTF
j_gene: TRBJ1-2
d_gene: NA
abundance: NA
v_gene: TRBV7-9

CDR3nt: TGCAGCGTTGAAGTCAGGCTGGATGAGCAGTTCTTC
CDR3aa: CSVEVRLDEQFF
j_gene: TRBJ2-1
d_gene: NA
abundance: many
v_gene: TRBV29-1

CDR3nt: TGCAGCGTTGATCCAGGGAGCTCCTACAATGAGCAGTTCTTC
CDR3aa: CSVDPGSSYNEQFF
j_gene: TRBJ2-1
d_gene: NA
abundance: many
v_gene: TRBV29-1

CDR3nt: TGTGCCAGCAGCACTGGGGGTTCCTACGAGCAGTACTTC
CDR3aa: CASSTGGSYEQYF
j_gene: TRBJ2-7
d_gene: NA
abundance: NA
v_gene: TRBV7-9

CDR3nt: TGCAGTGCTAGGGGGGGGAGCCTCTACAATGAGCAGTTCTTC
CDR3aa: CSARGGSLYNEQFF
j_gene: TRBJ2-1
d_gene: TRBD2
abundance: once
v_gene: TRBV20-1

CDR3nt: TGTGCCAGCAGTTCAGACGGGACAGCCAGCTCCTACGAGCAGTACTTC
CDR3aa: CASSSDGTASSYEQYF
j_gene: TRBJ2-7
d_gene: TRBD1
abundance: NA
v_gene: TRBV27

CDR3nt: TGTGCCAGCAGCCAAGAGAGACCCGACAGGAGGGCTGAAGCTTTCTTT
CDR3aa: CASSQERPDRRAEAFF
j_gene: TRBJ1-1
d_gene: NA
abundance: NA
v_gene: TRBV3-1

CDR3nt: TGTGCCAGCAGTCACGGACAGGGTCTTTTCAATGAGCAGTTCTTC
CDR3aa: CASSHGQGLFNEQFF
j_gene: TRBJ2-1
d_gene: TRBD1
abundance: NA
v_gene: TRBV6-2/TRBV6-3

CDR3nt: TGTGCCAGCAGCTCGTATGGTTTTGGGGCCAACGCCCTGACTTTC
CDR3aa: CASSSYGFGANALTF
j_gene: TRBJ2-6
d_gene: NA
abundance: NA
v_gene: TRBV11-2

CDR3nt: TGTGCCAGCAGTTTAGGGCCGCATGCGCAGTATTTT
CDR3aa: CASSLGPHAQYF
j_gene: TRBJ2-3
d_gene: NA
abundance: NA
v_gene: TRBV27

CDR3nt: TGCAGTGCGAGGACAGGGGGGCGACTCCGTAGTGAGCAGTTCTTC
CDR3aa: CSARTGGRLRSEQFF
j_gene: TRBJ2-1
d_gene: TRBD1
abundance: NA
v_gene: TRBV20-1

CDR3nt: TGTGCCAGCATCCTCGGGGGGTTGAACACTGAAGCTTTCTTT
CDR3aa: CASILGGLNTEAFF
j_gene: TRBJ1-1
d_gene: NA
abundance: few
v_gene: TRBV7-2

CDR3nt: TGTGTCAGCAGCCAAAGAACCGGGACAGGGGGCTACGAGCAGTACTTC
CDR3aa: CVSSQRTGTGGYEQYF
j_gene: TRBJ2-7
d_gene: TRBD1
abundance: NA
v_gene: TRBV7-2

CDR3nt: TGTGCCAGCAGTCCGGGGGGCACAAACTACAATGAGCAGTTCTTC
CDR3aa: CASSPGGTNYNEQFF
j_gene: TRBJ2-1
d_gene: NA
abundance: few
v_gene: TRBV12-3/TRBV12-4

CDR3nt: TGTGCCAGCAGCTCCTCCCGGGAGGGGCCCAGCTCCTACAATGAGCAGTTCTTC
CDR3aa: CASSSSREGPSSYNEQFF
j_gene: TRBJ2-1
d_gene: TRBD2
abundance: NA
v_gene: TRBV7-2

CDR3nt: TGTGCCAGCAGCCTCCCAGGGCACGACTCGTGGACAGATACGCAGTATTTT
CDR3aa: CASSLPGHDSWTDTQYF
j_gene: TRBJ2-3
d_gene: NA
abundance: NA
v_gene: TRBV9

CDR3nt: TGTGCCAGCACGCGCGGGAGTACGGGGGAGCAGTACTTC
CDR3aa: CASTRGSTGEQYF
j_gene: TRBJ2-7
d_gene: TRBD2
abundance: NA
v_gene: TRBV9

CDR3nt: TGTGCCAGCAGTGCCGGGACAGGGTCGCTGCGTGGGGCCAACGTCCTGACTTTC
CDR3aa: CASSAGTGSLRGANVLTF
j_gene: TRBJ2-6
d_gene: TRBD1
abundance: NA
v_gene: TRBV6-2/TRBV6-3

CDR3nt: TGTGCCAGCGTAGACACGCAACTAGCCAAAAACATTCAGTACTTC
CDR3aa: CASVDTQLAKNIQYF
j_gene: TRBJ2-4
d_gene: NA
abundance: few
v_gene: TRBV28

CDR3nt: TGTGCCACCCAGGACAGGGCCAACTACGAGCAGTACTTC
CDR3aa: CATQDRANYEQYF
j_gene: TRBJ2-7
d_gene: TRBD1
abundance: NA
v_gene: TRBV6-6

CDR3nt: TGTGCCAGCAGCTCAACCGGGACTAGCGTTGAGACCCAGTACTTC
CDR3aa: CASSSTGTSVETQYF
j_gene: TRBJ2-5
d_gene: TRBD2
abundance: NA
v_gene: TRBV6-2/TRBV6-3

CDR3nt: TGTGCCAGCAGTTTGCGGTGTGGCTACACCTTC
CDR3aa: CASSLRCGYTF
j_gene: TRBJ1-2
d_gene: NA
abundance: NA
v_gene: TRBV12-3/TRBV12-4

CDR3nt: TGTGCCATCAGTGAGGCGGAGGCCAAGAGGACCCAGTACTTC
CDR3aa: CAISEAEAKRTQYF
j_gene: TRBJ2-5
d_gene: NA
abundance: NA
v_gene: TRBV10-3

CDR3nt: TGTGCCAGCAGCTCCTACCTATCGACAGGAGGGAATCAGCCCCAGCATTTT
CDR3aa: CASSSYLSTGGNQPQHF
j_gene: TRBJ1-5
d_gene: NA
abundance: NA
v_gene: TRBV5-5

CDR3nt: TGTGCCAGCAGAGGCAATCCGAGCACCGGGGAGCTGTTTTTT
CDR3aa: CASRGNPSTGELFF
j_gene: TRBJ2-2
d_gene: NA
abundance: few
v_gene: TRBV28

CDR3nt: TGTGCCAGCAGTGAAGCGGACAGGGGGGTAGTGTCGTTGAAGTACTTC
CDR3aa: CASSEADRGVVSLKYF
j_gene: TRBJ2-4
d_gene: TRBD1
abundance: NA
v_gene: TRBV6-1

CDR3nt: TGCGCCAGCAGCGTCGGGGCAGAGCAAGATACGCAGTATTTT
CDR3aa: CASSVGAEQDTQYF
j_gene: TRBJ2-3
d_gene: NA
abundance: few
v_gene: TRBV5-1

CDR3nt: TGTGCCAGCAGTTACGGGTTGCACTACGAGCAGTACTTC
CDR3aa: CASSYGLHYEQYF
j_gene: TRBJ2-7
d_gene: NA
abundance: NA
v_gene: TRBV6-2/TRBV6-3

CDR3nt: TGTGCCAGCAGGCGACAGGGGACGGATACGCAGTATTTT
CDR3aa: CASRRQGTDTQYF
j_gene: TRBJ2-3
d_gene: TRBD1
abundance: many
v_gene: TRBV14

CDR3nt: TGCGCCAGCAGCCAATCCGGGACAGGGGGTCATCAGCCCCAGCATTTT
CDR3aa: CASSQSGTGGHQPQHF
j_gene: TRBJ1-5
d_gene: TRBD1
abundance: NA
v_gene: TRBV4-1

CDR3nt: TGCAGTGCTAGACCTGGGGGGTGGTCCTACAATGAGCAGTTCTTC
CDR3aa: CSARPGGWSYNEQFF
j_gene: TRBJ2-1
d_gene: NA
abundance: NA
v_gene: TRBV20-1

CDR3nt: TGTGCCAGCAGTTTGAAGGGACAGGTAGTAGGCTACACCTTC
CDR3aa: CASSLKGQVVGYTF
j_gene: TRBJ1-2
d_gene: TRBD1
abundance: few
v_gene: TRBV12-3/TRBV12-4

CDR3nt: TGTCCCAGCAGTTTGGGGGGGGCGGTAGGGAATGAGCAGTTCTTC
CDR3aa: CPSSLGGAVGNEQFF
j_gene: TRBJ2-1
d_gene: NA
abundance: NA
v_gene: TRBV12-3/TRBV12-4

CDR3nt: TGTGCCAGCAGCACCCACGGCAGTCTCTACGAGCAGTACTTC
CDR3aa: CASSTHGSLYEQYF
j_gene: TRBJ2-7
d_gene: NA
abundance: NA
v_gene: TRBV21-1